This T cell receptor beta chain was found in a study of cytotoxic CD8 clonotypes in ibrutinib-treated CLL. Study at large: Responses: some 24 partial, 2 complete; after median about 70 months, about 15 stayed remitted, roughly 12 progressed. Study outcomes and limitations: Sustained-remission and progressing patients had unequal sampling times.

This clone appeared a few times. Its specificity is unknown. Produced via immunoSEQ multiplex PCR; TCRdb's table is partial and in-frame only. Of about 250,000 clones listed, roughly 74% were seen once; the top ten hold approximately 15%. The V end lost 5 bases, the J end lost 3 bases, and 9 bases lay between the germline ends. The CDR3 spans 13 residues. CDR1 is LGHNA and CDR2 is YSLEER in the germline V gene. The V call is TRBV4-3, the J call TRBJ2-3; no clear D. This receptor was taken from a human donor with chronic lymphocytic leukemia. The specimen was PBMCs, collected after 24 months of ibrutinib treatment. Here the CDR3 DNA reads TGCGCCAGCAGCAGGATTGATACAGATACGCAGTATTTT. Residues: CASSRIDTDTQYF.